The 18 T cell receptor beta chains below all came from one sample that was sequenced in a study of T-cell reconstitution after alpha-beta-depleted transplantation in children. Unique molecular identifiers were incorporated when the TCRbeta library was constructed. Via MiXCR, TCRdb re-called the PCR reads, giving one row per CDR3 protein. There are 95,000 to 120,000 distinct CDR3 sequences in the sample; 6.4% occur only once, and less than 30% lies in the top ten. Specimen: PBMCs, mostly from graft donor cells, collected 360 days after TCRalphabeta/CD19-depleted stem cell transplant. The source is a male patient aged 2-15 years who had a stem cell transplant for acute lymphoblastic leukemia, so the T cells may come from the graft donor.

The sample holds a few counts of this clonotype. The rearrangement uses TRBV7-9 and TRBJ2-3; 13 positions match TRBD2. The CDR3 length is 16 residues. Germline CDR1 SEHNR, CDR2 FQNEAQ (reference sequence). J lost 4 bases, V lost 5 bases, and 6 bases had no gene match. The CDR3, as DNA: TGTGCCAGCAGCCTAGGGACTAGCGGGACCCCAGATACGCAGTATTTT. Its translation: CASSLGTSGTPDTQYF.

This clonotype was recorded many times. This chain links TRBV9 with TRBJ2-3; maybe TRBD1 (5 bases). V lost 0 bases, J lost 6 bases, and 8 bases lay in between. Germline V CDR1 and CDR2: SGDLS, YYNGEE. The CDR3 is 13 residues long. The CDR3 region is CASSVARVDTQYF. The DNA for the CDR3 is TGTGCCAGCAGCGTAGCCAGGGTGGATACGCAGTATTTT.

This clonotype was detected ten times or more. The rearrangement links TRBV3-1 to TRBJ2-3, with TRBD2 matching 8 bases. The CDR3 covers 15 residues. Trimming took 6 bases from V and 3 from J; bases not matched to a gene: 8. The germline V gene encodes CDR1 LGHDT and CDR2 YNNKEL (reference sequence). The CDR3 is CASSDPGLGTDTQYF. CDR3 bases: TGTGCCAGCAGTGATCCGGGACTAGGTACAGATACGCAGTATTTT.

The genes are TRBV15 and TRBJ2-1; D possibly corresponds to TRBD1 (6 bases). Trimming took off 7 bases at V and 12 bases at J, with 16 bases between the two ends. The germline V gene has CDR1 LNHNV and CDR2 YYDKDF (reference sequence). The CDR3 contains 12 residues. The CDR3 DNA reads TGTGCCACCAATGGGGACACCAATTGGCAGTTCTTC. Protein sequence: CATNGDTNWQFF.

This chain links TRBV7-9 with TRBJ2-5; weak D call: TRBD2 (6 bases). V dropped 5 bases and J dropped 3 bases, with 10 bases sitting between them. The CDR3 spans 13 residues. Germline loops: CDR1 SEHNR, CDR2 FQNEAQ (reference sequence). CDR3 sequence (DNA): TGTGCCAGCAGCCAAGGCGGGGAAGAGACCCAGTACTTC. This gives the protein CASSQGGEETQYF.

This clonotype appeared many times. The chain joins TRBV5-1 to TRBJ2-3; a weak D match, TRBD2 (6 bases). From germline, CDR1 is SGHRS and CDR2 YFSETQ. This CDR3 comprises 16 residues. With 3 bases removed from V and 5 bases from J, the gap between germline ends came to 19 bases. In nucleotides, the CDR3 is TGCGCCAGCAGCTCGTTCGGCGGGGAAATGAAAGATACGCAGTATTTT. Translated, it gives CASSSFGGEMKDTQYF.

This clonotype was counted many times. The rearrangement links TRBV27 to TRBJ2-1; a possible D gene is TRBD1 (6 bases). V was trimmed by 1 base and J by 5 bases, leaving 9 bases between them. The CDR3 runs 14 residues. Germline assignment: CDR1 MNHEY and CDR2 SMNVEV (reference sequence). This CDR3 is CASSLYRDDNEQFF. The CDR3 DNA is TGTGCCAGCAGTTTATACAGGGACGACAATGAGCAGTTCTTC.

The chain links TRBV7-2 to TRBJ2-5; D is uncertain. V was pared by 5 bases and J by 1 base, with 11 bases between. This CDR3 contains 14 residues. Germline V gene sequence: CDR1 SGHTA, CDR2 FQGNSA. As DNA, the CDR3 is TGTGCCAGCAGCCCTCCGGGTTTCCAAGAGACCCAGTACTTC. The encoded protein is CASSPPGFQETQYF.

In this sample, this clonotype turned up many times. The CDR3 protein is CASSQDPAGWADTQYF. As DNA, the CDR3 is TGTGCCAGCAGCCAAGATCCAGCGGGATGGGCAGATACGCAGTATTTT. V and J are TRBV14 and TRBJ2-3; 7 bases map to TRBD2. V gave up 0 bases and J gave up 4 bases; unmatched junction bases: 7. The CDR3 contains 16 residues. CDR1 is SGHDN, CDR2 FVKESK, per germline.

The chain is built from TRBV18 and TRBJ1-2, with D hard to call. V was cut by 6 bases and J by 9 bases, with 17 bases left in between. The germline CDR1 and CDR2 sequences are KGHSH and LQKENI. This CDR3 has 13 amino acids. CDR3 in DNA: TGTGCCAGCTCCCAGGATGCCATTGTAAGCTACACCTTC. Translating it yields CASSQDAIVSYTF.

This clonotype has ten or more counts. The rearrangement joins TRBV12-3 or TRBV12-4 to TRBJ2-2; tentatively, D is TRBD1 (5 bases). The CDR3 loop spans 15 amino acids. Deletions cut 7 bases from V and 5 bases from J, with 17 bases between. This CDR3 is CASISVPAGTGELFF. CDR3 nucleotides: TGTGCCAGCATTTCCGTCCCGGCAGGGACCGGGGAGCTGTTTTTT.

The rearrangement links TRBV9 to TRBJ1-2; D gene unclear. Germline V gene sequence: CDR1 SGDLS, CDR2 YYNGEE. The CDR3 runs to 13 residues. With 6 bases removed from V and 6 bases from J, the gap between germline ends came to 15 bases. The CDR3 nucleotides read TGTGCCAGCAACCCCGTTGTGTTGGATGGCTACACCTTC. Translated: CASNPVVLDGYTF.

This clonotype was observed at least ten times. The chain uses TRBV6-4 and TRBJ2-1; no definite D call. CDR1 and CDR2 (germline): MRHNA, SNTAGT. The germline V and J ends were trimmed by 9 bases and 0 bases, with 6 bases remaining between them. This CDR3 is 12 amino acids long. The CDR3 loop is CARPCSYNEQFF. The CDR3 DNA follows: TGTGCCAGGCCTTGCTCCTACAATGAGCAGTTCTTC.

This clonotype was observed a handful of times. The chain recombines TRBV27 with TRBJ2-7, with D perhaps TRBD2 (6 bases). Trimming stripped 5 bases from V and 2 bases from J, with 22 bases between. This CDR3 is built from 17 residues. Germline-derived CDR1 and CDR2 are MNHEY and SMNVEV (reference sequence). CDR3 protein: CASSLPYRPGLAYEQYF. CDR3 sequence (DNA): TGTGCCAGCAGTCTCCCTTATCGGCCGGGACTGGCCTACGAGCAGTACTTC.

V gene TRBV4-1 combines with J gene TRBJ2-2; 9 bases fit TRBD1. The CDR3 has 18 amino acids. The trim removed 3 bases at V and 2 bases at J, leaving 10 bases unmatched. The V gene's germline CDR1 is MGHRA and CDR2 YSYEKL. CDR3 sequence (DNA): TGCGCCAGCAGCCAGGAGGACAGGGGTCCCCTCAACACCGGGGAGCTGTTTTTT. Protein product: CASSQEDRGPLNTGELFF.

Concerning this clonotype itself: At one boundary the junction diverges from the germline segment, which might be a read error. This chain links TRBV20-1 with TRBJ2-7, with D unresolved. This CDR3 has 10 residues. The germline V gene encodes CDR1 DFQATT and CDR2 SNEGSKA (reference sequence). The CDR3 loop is CSAPSRPMNF. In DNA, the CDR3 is TGCAGTGCGCCCTCCAGACCTATGAACTTC.

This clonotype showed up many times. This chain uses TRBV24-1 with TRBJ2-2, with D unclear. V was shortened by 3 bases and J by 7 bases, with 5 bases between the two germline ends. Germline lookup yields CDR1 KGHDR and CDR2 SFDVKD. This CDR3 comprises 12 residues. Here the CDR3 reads CATSDVRGELFF. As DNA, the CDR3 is TGTGCCACCAGTGATGTGCGCGGGGAGCTGTTTTTT.

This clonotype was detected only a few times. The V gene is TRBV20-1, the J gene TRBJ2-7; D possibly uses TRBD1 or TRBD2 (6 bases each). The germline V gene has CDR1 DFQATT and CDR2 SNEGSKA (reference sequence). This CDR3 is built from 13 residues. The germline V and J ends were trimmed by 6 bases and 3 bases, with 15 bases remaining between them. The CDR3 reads CSAGGNLGYEQYF. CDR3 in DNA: TGCAGTGCCGGGGGCAACCTGGGCTACGAGCAGTACTTC.